Following are 7 T cell receptor beta chains from one sample sequenced in a study of blood T cell repertoires in COVID-19. Using immunoSEQ multiplex PCR, the repertoire was profiled, and TCRdb retains in-frame clones only, with some absent. The sample records about 20,000 clones, 75% to 90% being singletons. The sequenced sample was peripheral blood. The receptors stem from a woman aged 60 to 75 with active COVID-19.

The gene calls are TRBV2 and TRBJ1-2, with D hard to call. There are 16 residues in the CDR3. Trimming took 0 bases from V and 8 from J, leaving 19 bases between them. Per the germline V gene, CDR1 is SNHLY and CDR2 is FYNNEI. CDR3 amino acids: CASSEAKIPLTRGYTF. CDR3 DNA sequence: TGTGCCAGCAGTGAAGCTAAGATACCCCTCACCAGGGGCTACACCTTC.

The chain employs TRBV29-1 and TRBJ1-5, with 8 positions matching TRBD1. Germline loops: CDR1 SQVTM, CDR2 ANQGSEA. The V gene end was trimmed by 4 bases and the J gene end by 0 bases; junction bases not matched to a gene: 8. CDR3 length: 16 residues. The CDR3 DNA reads TGCAGCGTTGTTGTCCCGGGACAGGATAGCAATCAGCCCCAGCATTTT. This gives the protein CSVVVPGQDSNQPQHF.

The V call is TRBV2, the J call TRBJ2-1, with 8 bases fitting TRBD2. Germline V gives CDR1 SNHLY, CDR2 FYNNEI. CDR3 size: 15 residues. V shed 3 bases and J 3 bases; nucleotides not matched to a gene: 4. CDR3 in amino acids: CASSERGESYNEQFF. In DNA, the CDR3 is TGTGCCAGCAGTGAGCGGGGGGAAAGCTACAATGAGCAGTTCTTC.

This clone was found once. This rearrangement joins TRBV25-1 to TRBJ1-2; D perhaps matches TRBD1 (5 bases). V was shortened by 1 base and J by 8 bases, with 11 bases between the two germline ends. The CDR3 consists of 13 residues. The germline CDR1 and CDR2 sequences are MGHDK and SYGVNS. The CDR3 reads CASSEFGTGGYTF. The DNA for the CDR3 is TGTGCCAGCAGTGAATTCGGGACTGGCGGCTACACCTTC.

This clone was seen more than once but under ten times. This chain uses TRBV27 with TRBJ1-5; TRBD1 aligns across 9 bases. Germline CDR1 MNHEY, CDR2 SMNVEV (reference sequence). Unmatched junction bases numbered 14, after V lost 8 bases and J lost 0 bases. The CDR3 extends over 18 amino acids. This CDR3 reads CASRRKGQGRYSNQPQHF. As DNA, the CDR3 is TGTGCCAGCCGCCGGAAGGGACAGGGAAGGTATAGCAATCAGCCCCAGCATTTT.

The chain uses TRBV19 and TRBJ2-2; D is undetermined. The V and J ends lost 2 bases and 2 bases respectively, with 12 bases between them. The germline V gene has CDR1 LNHDA and CDR2 SQIVND (reference sequence). This CDR3 is 16 amino acids long. CDR3 protein: CASSIWAPFNTGELFF. CDR3 sequence (DNA): TGTGCCAGTAGTATATGGGCACCATTTAACACCGGGGAGCTGTTTTTT.

The chain couples TRBV6-6 to TRBJ1-1; no firm D call. Deletions cut 6 bases from V and 3 bases from J, with 14 bases between. This CDR3 is built from 14 residues. The V gene's germline CDR1 is MNHNY and CDR2 SVGAGI (reference sequence). In nucleotides, the CDR3 is TGTGCCAGCAGGACGGACGGCGGGTACACTGAAGCTTTCTTT. Translation gives CASRTDGGYTEAFF.